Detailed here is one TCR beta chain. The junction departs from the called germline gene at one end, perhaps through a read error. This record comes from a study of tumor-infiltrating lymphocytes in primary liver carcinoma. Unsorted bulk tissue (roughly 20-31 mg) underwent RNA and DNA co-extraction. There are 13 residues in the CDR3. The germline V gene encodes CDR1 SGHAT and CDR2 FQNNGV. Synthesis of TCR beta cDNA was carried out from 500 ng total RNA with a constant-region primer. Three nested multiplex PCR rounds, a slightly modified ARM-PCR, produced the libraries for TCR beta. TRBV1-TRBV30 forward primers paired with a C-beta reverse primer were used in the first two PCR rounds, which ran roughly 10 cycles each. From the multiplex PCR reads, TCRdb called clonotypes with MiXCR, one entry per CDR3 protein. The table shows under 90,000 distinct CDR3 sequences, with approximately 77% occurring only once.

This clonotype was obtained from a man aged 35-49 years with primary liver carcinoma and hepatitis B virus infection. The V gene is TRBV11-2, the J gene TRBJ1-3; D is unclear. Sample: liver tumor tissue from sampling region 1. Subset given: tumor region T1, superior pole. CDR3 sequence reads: CASAQETGNTIYF. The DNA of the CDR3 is TGTGCCTCAGCCCAGGAAACTGGGAACACCATATATTTT.